These T cell receptor beta chains were read from a single sample in a study of siplizumab effects on memory and regulatory T cells. Only in-frame clones appear in the TCRdb table, and some are missing; sequencing was by immunoSEQ multiplex PCR. The profile shows approximately 52,000 clones, about 97% of them singletons. The sample was naive CD4+ T cells sorted from blood. Source of these receptors: a human donor in good health. The CDR3 runs from the conserved cysteine through the conserved F or W. Fields, in order: V gene, J gene, D gene, clone size, CDR3 protein, CDR3 DNA. The D gene is left open where the match is weak. The listing skips clone size in some rows; elsewhere it reads once, few, many or a size class.

>TRBV28|TRBJ2-7|TRBD2|NA
CASSYATGTSGRKTYEQYF
TGTGCCAGCAGTTATGCTACCGGGACTAGCGGGAGGAAAACCTACGAGCAGTACTTC
>TRBV4-1|TRBJ1-1|NA|few
CASRERGETEAFF
TGCGCCAGCAGGGAGAGGGGGGAAACTGAAGCTTTCTTT
>TRBV7-3|TRBJ1-2|NA|NA
CASSLRDGRGYTF
TGTGCCAGCAGCTTAAGGGACGGCCGGGGCTACACCTTC
>TRBV15|TRBJ1-2|NA|NA
CATSRGGGGLDGYTF
TGTGCCACCAGCAGAGGGGGGGGCGGTTTGGATGGCTACACCTTC
>TRBV9|TRBJ2-1|NA|NA
CASSRNLREPNEQFF
TGTGCCAGCAGCCGCAATCTACGGGAGCCAAATGAGCAGTTCTTC
>TRBV7-2|TRBJ2-3|NA|NA
CASSLAVGATDTQYF
TGTGCCAGCAGCTTAGCCGTGGGAGCCACAGATACGCAGTATTTT
>TRBV28|TRBJ1-1|NA|NA
CASSFWDTEAFF
TGTGCCAGCAGTTTCTGGGATACTGAAGCTTTCTTT
>TRBV29-1|TRBJ1-5|TRBD1|once
CSARQGAGQPQHF
TGCAGCGCCCGACAGGGGGCGGGTCAGCCCCAGCATTTT
>TRBV7-9|TRBJ2-2|NA|NA
CASSLTGPSTGELFF
TGTGCCAGCAGCTTAACTGGACCCAGCACCGGGGAGCTGTTTTTT
>TRBV7-8|TRBJ1-1|NA|NA
CASSFSARMNTEAFF
TGTGCCAGCAGCTTTAGTGCCAGAATGAACACTGAAGCTTTCTTT
>TRBV11-3|TRBJ2-1|TRBD2|NA
CASSPRLAHLQYNEQFF
TGTGCCAGCAGCCCAAGACTAGCACATTTACAGTACAATGAGCAGTTCTTC
>TRBV7-9|TRBJ2-7|TRBD2|NA
CASSLVELAGGYEQYF
TGTGCCAGCAGCTTAGTAGAACTAGCGGGAGGCTACGAGCAGTACTTC
>TRBV29-1|TRBJ2-3|NA|NA
CSVEAAGDTQYF
TGCAGCGTTGAGGCGGCGGGAGATACGCAGTATTTT
>TRBV10-2|TRBJ2-1|TRBD2|NA
CASSELAGARGNEQFF
TGCGCCAGCAGTGAGCTAGCGGGAGCCCGGGGGAATGAGCAGTTCTTC
>TRBV4-3|TRBJ1-2|NA|NA
CASSQVSLEPYTF
TGCGCCAGCAGCCAAGTCAGCCTTGAACCCTACACCTTC
>TRBV5-1|TRBJ1-1|NA|NA
CASSLVVDTEAFF
TGCGCCAGCAGCTTGGTAGTGGACACTGAAGCTTTCTTT
>TRBV7-2|TRBJ2-7|NA|NA
CASSLVLGTSSHEQYF
TGTGCCAGCAGCTTAGTGCTGGGAACTAGTAGTCACGAGCAGTACTTC
>TRBV6-6|TRBJ1-4|NA|NA
CASSYSRGANEKLFF
TGTGCCAGCAGTTACTCGAGGGGCGCTAATGAAAAACTGTTTTTT
>TRBV15|TRBJ2-5|NA|NA
CATSRDRMGRETQYF
TGTGCCACCAGCAGAGATCGGATGGGCCGAGAGACCCAGTACTTC
>TRBV4-1|TRBJ1-1|NA|NA
CASSQRWGQVTEAFF
TGCGCCAGCAGCCAACGTTGGGGGCAGGTCACTGAAGCTTTCTTT
>TRBV29-1|TRBJ2-6|TRBD1|NA
CSVGQGMANVLTF
TGCAGCGTTGGACAGGGAATGGCCAACGTCCTGACTTTC
>TRBV27|TRBJ2-1|TRBD2|NA
CASSWASGRNEQFF
TGTGCCAGCAGTTGGGCTAGCGGGAGAAATGAGCAGTTCTTC
>TRBV5-8|TRBJ2-3|NA|NA
CASSLFIGGTDTQYF
TGTGCCAGCAGCTTGTTTATCGGAGGCACAGATACGCAGTATTTT
>TRBV6-6|TRBJ2-6|NA|NA
CASSPGRFGANVLTF
TGTGCCAGCAGCCCCGGGAGATTTGGGGCCAACGTCCTGACTTTC
>TRBV29-1|TRBJ2-3|TRBD2|NA
CSVGLAGARTDTQYF
TGCAGCGTGGGACTAGCGGGAGCCCGCACAGATACGCAGTATTTT
>TRBV5-1|TRBJ2-2|NA|NA
CASSPGPPNTGELFF
TGCGCCAGCAGCCCGGGTCCGCCGAACACCGGGGAGCTGTTTTTT
>TRBV2|TRBJ2-7|NA|NA
CASHLGGNYEQYF
TGTGCCAGCCACCTAGGGGGGAACTACGAGCAGTACTTC
>TRBV30|TRBJ1-5|TRBD1|NA
CALGRDRVHQPQHF
TGTGCCTTAGGCCGGGACAGGGTCCATCAGCCCCAGCATTTT
>TRBV5-1|TRBJ2-7|NA|NA
CASSLGHEQYF
TGCGCCAGCAGCTTAGGCCACGAGCAGTACTTC
>TRBV5-3|TRBJ1-2|TRBD1|NA
CARSHPPYPPKGSGGMSYGYTF
TGTGCCAGAAGCCACCCCCCCTACCCCCCAAAAGGATCAGGGGGCATGAGCTATGGCTACACCTTC
>TRBV19|TRBJ1-1|NA|NA
CASSIVTEGRAFF
TGTGCCAGTAGTATAGTAACAGAGGGTAGGGCTTTCTTT
>TRBV4-3|TRBJ2-7|TRBD2|NA
CASSQGFSGRASRALYEQYF
TGCGCCAGCAGCCAAGGATTTAGCGGGAGGGCCTCCAGGGCTTTGTACGAGCAGTACTTC
>TRBV6-6|TRBJ1-3|TRBD1|NA
CASSDRAVSGNTIYF
TGTGCCAGCAGTGACAGGGCCGTCTCTGGAAACACCATATATTTT
>TRBV18|TRBJ2-2|NA|NA
CASSPSPGGANTGELFF
TGTGCCAGCTCACCAAGTCCTGGGGGCGCAAACACCGGGGAGCTGTTTTTT
>TRBV7-9|TRBJ2-3|NA|NA
CASSNSRGNRDTQYF
TGTGCCAGCAGCAATAGTCGGGGAAACAGAGATACGCAGTATTTT